The sequence of this T cell receptor beta chain was determined in a study of cytomegalovirus exposure and HLA in healthy donors. Study-level points and caveats: When analyzed later, the rates of TCR association showed variation by HLA locus, with DRB1 the most and HLA-C the fewest. TCR beta V- and J-gene trimming was later associated with a missense DCLRE1C variant.

Trimming took off 6 bases at V and 0 bases at J, with 13 bases between the two ends. This CDR3 has 15 amino acids. Per germline, CDR1 SGDLS and CDR2 YYNGEE. Healthy bone marrow donors supplied every sample. The PCR used 60 Vbeta and 13 Jbeta primers. As processed by the authors: A follow-up analysis tallied around 80 million unique TCR beta chains, approximately 10 million shared. This table comes from immunoSEQ multiplex PCR, and its TCRdb copy is limited to in-frame clones, with some not included. That table furnishes V, J and clone size, whereas the DNA furnished D and trimming. The data contain some 120,000 clones, over 75% of them singletons. This clone was detected once. As yet, its antigen is unknown.

The sequencing input was PBMCs. The receptor was derived from a young woman in good health and CMV-seronegative. This sequence joins TRBV9 and TRBJ1-5; perhaps TRBD1 as D (6 bases). The CDR3 bases are TGTGCCAGCAATCCAACAGGGTATAGCAATCAGCCCCAGCATTTT. This gives the protein CASNPTGYSNQPQHF.